Below, 27 T cell receptor beta chains from the same sample are listed, as sequenced in a study of OX40 agonist ivuxolimab in advanced cancers. Produced via immunoSEQ multiplex PCR; TCRdb's table is partial and in-frame only. Among 45,000 to 55,000 clones listed, approximately 88% were seen once. Sequencing was performed on CD4+ or CD8+ T cells sorted from blood, taken in a trial of the OX40 agonist ivuxolimab. The receptors stem from an adult with an advanced solid tumor such as melanoma, head and neck, liver or kidney cancer.

This chain uses TRBV21-1 with TRBJ1-4; the table names TRBD1, a call not compared with the DNA. TRBV21-1 is a documented pseudogene. The CDR3 is made up of 18 amino acids. In DNA, the CDR3 is TGTGCCAGCAGCCCCATCCCCCAGCGACAGGGCTCTAATGAAAAACTGTTTTTT. Amino acids: CASSPIPQRQGSNEKLFF.

V usage is TRBV7-3 and J usage is TRBJ2-3; D may be TRBD2 (5 bases). The CDR3 contains 15 residues. The V gene's germline CDR1 is SGHTA and CDR2 FQGTGA. Trimming removed 5 bases from V and 4 bases from J, with 16 bases in between. The CDR3 DNA follows: TGTGCCAGCAGCCCCGGCGGGTTAGCATCAGATACGCAGTATTTT. Translating gives CASSPGGLASDTQYF.

The V and J genes are TRBV11-1 and TRBJ2-5; perhaps TRBD2 as D (6 bases). The CDR3 contains 13 residues. Per the germline V gene, CDR1 is SGHAT and CDR2 is FQDESV (reference sequence). V was pared by 6 bases and J by 5 bases, with 13 bases between. The CDR3 DNA reads TGTGCCAGCAGACGACCGGGGGTGGAGACCCAGTACTTC. Translation gives CASRRPGVETQYF.

The chain combines TRBV28 with TRBJ1-3; no definite D call. Germline-derived CDR1 and CDR2 are MDHEN and SYDVKM. Trimming shortened V by 9 bases and J by 2 bases, and 8 bases separated the two germline ends. The CDR3 runs 12 residues. CDR3 in amino acids: CASKGPGNTIYF. The CDR3 DNA is TGTGCCAGTAAGGGCCCTGGAAACACCATATATTTT. Supplemented by reference TRBV28 and TRBJ1-3, the full variable domain reads DVKVTQSSRYLVKRTGEKVFLECVQDMDHENMFWYRQDPGLGLRLIYFSYDVKMKEKGDIPEGYSVSREKKERFSLILESASTNQTSMYLCASKGPGNTIYFGEGSWLTVV.

V and J are TRBV18 and TRBJ2-7, with 8 bases identical to TRBD2. The length of the CDR3 is 16 residues. The J segment lost 4 bases and the V segment lost 6 bases, leaving 14 bases of the junction unmatched. Germline CDR1 and CDR2: KGHSH and LQKENI. The CDR3 coding sequence is TGTGCCAGCTCCTTTACCTTGCCAGCGGGAGTATACGAGCAGTACTTC. Translating it yields CASSFTLPAGVYEQYF.

The CDR3, as DNA: TGTGCCAGCAGCTTAGCAAGAAATGAAAAACTGTTTTTT. Translation: CASSLARNEKLFF. This chain links TRBV11-2 with TRBJ1-4, with D uncertain. Germline V gene sequence: CDR1 SGHAT, CDR2 FQNNGV. The CDR3 has 13 residues. The germline V and J ends were trimmed by 1 base and 5 bases, with 5 bases remaining between them.

The V call is TRBV19, the J call TRBJ2-7; 7 positions match TRBD1. This CDR3 spans 15 amino acids. The ends lost 3 bases at V and 0 bases at J; junction bases unmatched: 5. In germline, CDR1 is LNHDA, CDR2 SQIVND (reference sequence). The CDR3 loop is CASSISGTVSYEQYF. CDR3 DNA sequence: TGTGCCAGTAGTATCTCCGGGACAGTCTCCTACGAGCAGTACTTC.

This chain joins TRBV10-3 and TRBJ2-1; a possible D gene is TRBD1 (6 bases). This CDR3 region has 15 residues. The germline gives CDR1 ENHRY, CDR2 SYGVKD. Trimming removed 0 bases from V and 0 bases from J, with 6 bases in between. The chain's CDR3 is CAISESGGSYNEQFF. The CDR3 DNA reads TGTGCCATCAGTGAGTCAGGGGGCTCCTACAATGAGCAGTTCTTC.

The chain joins TRBV10-1 to TRBJ2-2; D uncertain. V was trimmed by 3 bases and J by 4 bases, leaving 6 bases between them. CDR3 size: 13 residues. Germline V gives CDR1 WNHNN, CDR2 SYGVQD (reference sequence). CDR3 nucleotides: TGCGCCAGCAGTGATAAAGTCACCGGGGAGCTGTTTTTT. Translated, it gives CASSDKVTGELFF.

V is TRBV11-1 and J is TRBJ2-7; 8 bases match TRBD2. Germline V CDR1 and CDR2: SGHAT, FQDESV (reference sequence). CDR3 length equals 12 residues. After removal of 2 bases from V and 7 bases from J, the junction contained 1 base not matched to a gene. The CDR3 loop reads CASSLSGGEQYF. Here the CDR3 DNA reads TGTGCCAGCAGCTTATCGGGAGGGGAGCAGTACTTC.

The DNA of the CDR3 is TGTGCCAGCAGACCTACTAGCGGGGGGAACACCGGGGAGCTGTTTTTT. It codes for CASRPTSGGNTGELFF. The chain combines TRBV11-2 with TRBJ2-2; 11 nucleotides agree with TRBD2. The CDR3 is 16 residues long. The J segment lost 1 base and the V segment lost 6 bases, leaving 4 bases of the junction unmatched. The V gene's germline CDR1 is SGHAT and CDR2 FQNNGV.

This chain connects TRBV21-1 to TRBJ1-4. TRBV21-1 is a known pseudogene. The CDR3 totals 19 residues. CDR3 DNA: TGTGCCAGCAGCACTCCCTCAAAAGCCGGAACGGCAACTAATGAAAAACTGTTTTTT. As protein: CASSTPSKAGTATNEKLFF.

The chain joins TRBV18 to TRBJ1-2, with D unclear. The CDR3 consists of 14 residues. Germline V CDR1 and CDR2: KGHSH, LQKENI. V lost 6 bases to trimming and J lost 2 bases, with 13 bases between them. The chain's CDR3 is CASSKDRWNYGYTF. For the CDR3, the DNA is TGTGCCAGCTCTAAGGATAGGTGGAACTATGGCTACACCTTC.

This clone was seen a few times. The V gene is TRBV6-6, the J gene TRBJ2-1; D is uncertain. This CDR3 is built from 13 residues. The V end lost 4 bases, the J end lost 2 bases, and 6 bases lay between the germline ends. Germline loops: CDR1 MNHNY, CDR2 SVGAGI (reference sequence). The CDR3 reads CASSSSTYNEQFF. CDR3 DNA: TGTGCCAGCAGTTCATCGACCTACAATGAGCAGTTCTTC.

The chain recombines TRBV6-1 with TRBJ1-2; weak D call: TRBD1 (5 bases). Per germline, CDR1 MNHNS and CDR2 SASEGT. The CDR3 length is 14 residues. V lost 0 bases and J lost 8, with 13 bases in between. For the CDR3, the DNA is TGTGCCAGCAGTGAAGCGCAGACAGTAATGGGCTACACCTTC. Translation gives CASSEAQTVMGYTF.

This chain links TRBV15 with TRBJ2-3; 14 bases map to TRBD2. The CDR3 is 18 amino acids. V trimming: 2 bases; J trimming: 0 bases; junction bases outside the gene matches: 4. Germline assignment: CDR1 LNHNV and CDR2 YYDKDF (reference sequence). For the CDR3, the DNA is TGTGCCACCAGCAGACACAGACTAGCGGGAGGGAGCACAGATACGCAGTATTTT. Protein sequence: CATSRHRLAGGSTDTQYF.

This rearrangement joins TRBV6-6 to TRBJ2-7; TRBD1 is a possible D gene (6 bases). The germline V and J ends were trimmed by 2 bases and 1 base, with 9 bases remaining between them. The CDR3 totals 14 residues. Germline V gene sequence: CDR1 MNHNY, CDR2 SVGAGI (reference sequence). The CDR3 region is CASSYAGQSYEQYF. The CDR3 nucleotides read TGTGCCAGCAGTTACGCCGGACAGTCCTACGAGCAGTACTTC.

Turning to this clone: A read error may produce the germline difference seen at one junction end. This chain joins TRBV10-3 and TRBJ2-7, with 8 positions matching TRBD1. Per germline, CDR1 ENHRY and CDR2 SYGVKD. The CDR3 runs 14 residues. The CDR3 DNA reads as TGTGCCATCACTGAGGACAGGGACGTCTACGAGCAGTACTTC. This gives the protein CAITEDRDVYEQYF.

This clone was found once. The chain recombines TRBV7-3 with TRBJ2-7; 12 nucleotides align to TRBD2. V dropped 3 bases and J dropped 5; count of bases not matched to a gene: 14. CDR3 length: 18 residues. The germline V gene has CDR1 SGHTA and CDR2 FQGTGA. The CDR3 is CASSFARYLAGGFHEQYF. CDR3 bases: TGTGCCAGCAGCTTCGCGCGATATCTAGCGGGAGGGTTCCACGAGCAGTACTTC.

The rearrangement links TRBV11-2 to TRBJ2-5, with D perhaps TRBD1 or TRBD2 (5 bases each). The closer fit of TRBJ2-7 to the DNA end suggests the J call may be wrong. The CDR3 totals 16 residues. Germline CDR1 and CDR2: SGHAT and FQNNGV. As DNA, the CDR3 is TGTGCCAGCAGCTTTTACCCGGGACGTTCGATTTACGAGCAGTACTTC. This encodes CASSFYPGRSIYEQYF.

Here the CDR3 reads CASSYQRGYQETQYF. The DNA of the CDR3 is TGTGCCAGCAGCTATCAAAGGGGGTACCAAGAGACCCAGTACTTC. The chain joins TRBV11-1 to TRBJ2-5; possible D gene TRBD1, 6 bases. Between the trimmed V and J ends, which lost 4 bases and 0 bases, there was a span of 12 bases. Germline V lookup: CDR1 SGHAT, CDR2 FQDESV (reference sequence). The CDR3 totals 15 residues.

Here the CDR3 reads CASSLLTLNTEAFF. In DNA, the CDR3 is TGTGCCAGCAGTTTATTGACCTTGAACACTGAAGCTTTCTTT. The chain uses TRBV28 and TRBJ1-1; D not certain. In germline, CDR1 is MDHEN, CDR2 SYDVKM. The CDR3 is made up of 14 amino acids. Deletions cut 1 base from V and 0 bases from J, with 6 bases between.

This chain connects TRBV6-1 to TRBJ1-2, with D hard to call. In germline, CDR1 is MNHNS, CDR2 SASEGT. V lost 0 bases and J lost 7, with 12 bases in between. There are 14 residues in the CDR3. The CDR3 here is CASSEAPERSGYTF. In nucleotides, the CDR3 is TGTGCCAGCAGTGAAGCTCCAGAAAGGAGTGGCTACACCTTC.

The J gene is TRBJ1-1, the V gene TRBV28, with 8 bases aligning to TRBD1. The CDR3 is 14 amino acids. The V gene end was trimmed by 11 bases and the J gene end by 7 bases; junction bases not matched to a gene: 15. The germline V gene has CDR1 MDHEN and CDR2 SYDVKM. CDR3 loop: CAGGPQGEVNEAFF. The CDR3 region has the DNA TGTGCCGGGGGACCACAGGGGGAAGTTAATGAAGCTTTCTTT.

The chain links TRBV5-1 to TRBJ2-5; 7 bases agree with TRBD1. The CDR3 is made up of 14 amino acids. Germline-derived CDR1 and CDR2 are SGHRS and YFSETQ. The trim removed 0 bases at V and 4 bases at J, leaving 3 bases unmatched. This CDR3 is CASSLGGQRETQYF. CDR3 bases: TGCGCCAGCAGCTTGGGGGGACAGAGAGAGACCCAGTACTTC. Together with reference TRBV5-1 and TRBJ2-5, the CDR3 gives the full variable domain: KAGVTQTPRYLIKTRGQQVTLSCSPISGHRSVSWYQQTPGQGLQFLFEYFSETQRNKGNFPGRFSGRQFSNSRSEMNVSTLELGDSALYLCASSLGGQRETQYFGPGTRLLVL.

The chain links TRBV27 to TRBJ2-1, with unresolved D. This CDR3 region has 11 residues. V lost 2 bases and J lost 8, with 4 bases in between. Germline values: CDR1 MNHEY, CDR2 SMNVEV (reference sequence). Written as DNA, the CDR3 is TGTGCCAGCAGTTTAGGGTATGAGCAGTTCTTC. Encoded protein: CASSLGYEQFF.

The V and J genes are TRBV6-6 and TRBJ2-3; D call uncertain. V was shortened by 6 bases and J by 0 bases, with 4 bases between the two germline ends. The CDR3 spans 12 residues. Germline assignment: CDR1 MNHNY and CDR2 SVGAGI (reference sequence). CDR3 nucleotides: TGTGCCAGCAGACATAGCACAGATACGCAGTATTTT. Amino acid sequence: CASRHSTDTQYF.